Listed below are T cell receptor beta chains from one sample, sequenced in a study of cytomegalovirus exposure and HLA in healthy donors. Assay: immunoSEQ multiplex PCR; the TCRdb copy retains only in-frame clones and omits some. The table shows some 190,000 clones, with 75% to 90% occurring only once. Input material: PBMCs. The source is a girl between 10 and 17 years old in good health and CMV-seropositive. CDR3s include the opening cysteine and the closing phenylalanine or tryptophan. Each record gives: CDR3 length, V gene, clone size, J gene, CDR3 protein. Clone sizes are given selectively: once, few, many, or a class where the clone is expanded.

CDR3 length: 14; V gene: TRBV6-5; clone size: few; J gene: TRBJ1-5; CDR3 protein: CASSYRGDNQPQHF
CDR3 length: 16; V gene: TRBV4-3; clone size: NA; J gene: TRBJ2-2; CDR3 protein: CASSQEPGLSTGELFF
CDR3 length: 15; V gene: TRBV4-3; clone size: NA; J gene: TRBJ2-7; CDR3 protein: CASSQLQGVTYEQYF
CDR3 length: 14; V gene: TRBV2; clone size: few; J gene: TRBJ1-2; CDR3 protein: CASSEGAGVYGYTF
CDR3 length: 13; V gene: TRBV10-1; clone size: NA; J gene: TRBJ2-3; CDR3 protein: CASSEPGLRTQYF
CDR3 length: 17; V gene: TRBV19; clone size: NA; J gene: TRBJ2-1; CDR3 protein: CASSKGLAGFAYNEQFF
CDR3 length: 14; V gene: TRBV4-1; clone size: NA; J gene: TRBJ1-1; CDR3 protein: CASSQVADNTEAFF
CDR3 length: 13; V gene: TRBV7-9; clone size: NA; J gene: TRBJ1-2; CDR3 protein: CASSSGTASGYTF
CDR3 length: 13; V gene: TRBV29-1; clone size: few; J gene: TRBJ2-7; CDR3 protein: CSVVSLAGGEQYF
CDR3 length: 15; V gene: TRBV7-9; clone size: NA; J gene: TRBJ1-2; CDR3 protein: CASSFEGDTLYGYTF
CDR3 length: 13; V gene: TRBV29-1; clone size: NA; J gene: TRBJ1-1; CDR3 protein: CSVERGIVAEAFF
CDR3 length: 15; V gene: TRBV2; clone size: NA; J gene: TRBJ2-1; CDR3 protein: CASRRGGSSYNEQFF
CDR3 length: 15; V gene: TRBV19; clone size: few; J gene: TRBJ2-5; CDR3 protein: CASSTLTSGTETQYF
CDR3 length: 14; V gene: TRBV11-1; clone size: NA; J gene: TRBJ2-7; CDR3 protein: CASSRQGATDEQYF
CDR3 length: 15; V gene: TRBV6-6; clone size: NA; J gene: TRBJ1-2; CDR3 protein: CAAIWTGRENYGYTF